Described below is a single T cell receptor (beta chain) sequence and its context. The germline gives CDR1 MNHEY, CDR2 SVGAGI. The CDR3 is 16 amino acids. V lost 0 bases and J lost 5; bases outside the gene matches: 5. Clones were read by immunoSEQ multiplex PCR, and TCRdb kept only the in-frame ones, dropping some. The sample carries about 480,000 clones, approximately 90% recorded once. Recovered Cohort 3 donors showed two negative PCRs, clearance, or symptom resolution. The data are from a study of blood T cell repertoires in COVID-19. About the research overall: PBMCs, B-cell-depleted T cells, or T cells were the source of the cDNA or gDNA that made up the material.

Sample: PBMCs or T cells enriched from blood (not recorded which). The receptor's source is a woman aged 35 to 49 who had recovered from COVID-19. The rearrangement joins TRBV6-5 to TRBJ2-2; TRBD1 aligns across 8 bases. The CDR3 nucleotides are TGTGCCAGCAGTTACTCGACAGGGGAAGTGACCGGGGAGCTGTTTTTT. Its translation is CASSYSTGEVTGELFF.